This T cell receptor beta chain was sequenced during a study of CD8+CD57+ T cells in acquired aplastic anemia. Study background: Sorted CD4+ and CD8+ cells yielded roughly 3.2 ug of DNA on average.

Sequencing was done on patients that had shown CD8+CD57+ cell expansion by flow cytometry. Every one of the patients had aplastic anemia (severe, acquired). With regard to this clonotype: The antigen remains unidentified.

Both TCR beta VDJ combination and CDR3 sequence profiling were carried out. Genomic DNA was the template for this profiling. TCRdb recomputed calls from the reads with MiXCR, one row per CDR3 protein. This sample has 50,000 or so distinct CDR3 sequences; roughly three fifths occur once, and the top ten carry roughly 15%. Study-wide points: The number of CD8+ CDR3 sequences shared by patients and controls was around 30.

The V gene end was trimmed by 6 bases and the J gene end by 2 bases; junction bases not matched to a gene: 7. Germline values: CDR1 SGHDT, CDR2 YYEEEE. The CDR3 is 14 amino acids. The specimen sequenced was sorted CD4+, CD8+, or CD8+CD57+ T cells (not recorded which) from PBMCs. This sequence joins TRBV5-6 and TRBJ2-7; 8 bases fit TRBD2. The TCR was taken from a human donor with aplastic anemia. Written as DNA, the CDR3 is TGTGCCAGCAAGTCCGCGGGGGGCACCTACGAGCAGTACTTC. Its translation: CASKSAGGTYEQYF.